The next 7 T cell receptor beta chains were all read from a single sample in a study of tumor and adjacent non-tumor tissue in lung cancer. TCRbeta libraries were built with three rounds of nested PCR, modified from ARM-PCR. TCRdb independently ran MiXCR on the multiplex PCR reads; one entry per CDR3 protein. This table has roughly 75,000 distinct CDR3 sequences, around 70% appearing once. RNA was extracted from bulk tissue without any cell sorting. This non-tumor lung sample came from over 3 cm beyond the tumor edge. Sequenced sample: distant non-tumor lung tissue. The receptors were gathered from a woman aged 50 to 65 with non-small cell lung cancer.

In regard to this clonotype: Being one base from a much bigger clone, this may be a read error. The chain employs TRBV5-4 and TRBJ2-1; TRBD2 matches 7 bases. Germline V gene data show CDR1 as SGHNT and CDR2 as YYREEE (reference sequence). CDR3 length equals 17 residues. CDR3 amino acids: CAISRSKRDPQKGLQFF. The CDR3 nucleotides are TGTGCCATCAGCCGATCAAAGCGGGACCCTCAGAAAGGATTGCAGTTCTTC.

This chain connects TRBV11-2 to TRBJ2-7, with 7 nucleotides matching TRBD2. The CDR3 is made up of 13 amino acids. Germline V gene lookup returns CDR1 SGHAT and CDR2 FQNNGV. After removal of 1 base from V and 6 bases from J, the junction contained 3 bases not matched to a gene. The CDR3, as DNA: TGTGCCAGCAGCTTAGTGTGGGGGGGCGAGCAGTACTTC. As protein: CASSLVWGGEQYF.

Details on this clonotype: No conserved phenylalanine or tryptophan is present at the end of the CDR3, so a read error is the likely explanation. The chain employs TRBV6-6 and TRBJ1-1; D is ambiguous. Deletions cut 6 bases from V and 6 bases from J, with 8 bases between. This CDR3 comprises 11 residues. In germline, CDR1 is MNHNY, CDR2 SVGAGI (reference sequence). CDR3 coding DNA: TGTGCCAGCAGCCCGGGATCTGAAGCTTTCTCT. It encodes CASSPGSEAFS.

Notes on this clonotype: This could be a read error, since a much larger clone is one nucleotide away. This rearrangement joins TRBV4-2 to TRBJ1-4; a weak D match, TRBD1 (5 bases). Trimming took off 3 bases at V and 8 bases at J, with 19 bases between the two ends. The germline CDR1 and CDR2 sequences are LGHNA and YNFKEQ. There are 16 residues in the CDR3. The CDR3 DNA sequence: TGTGCCAGCAGCCAGTCCCCGACAAGGGGCGGGGAAAAACTGTTTTTT. It translates to CASSQSPTRGGEKLFF.

A note on this clonotype: One junction end does not reproduce the germline sequence, and a read error may be involved. The V call is TRBV11-1, the J call TRBJ1-2; 8 nucleotides match TRBD1. CDR1 is SGHAT, CDR2 FQDESV, per germline (reference sequence). The CDR3 runs to 16 residues. The CDR3 protein is CASRLDIGTGLNGYTF. CDR3 bases: TGTGCCAGCCGCTTAGACATCGGGACAGGCTTGAATGGCTACACTTTC.

In regard to this clonotype: No conserved phenylalanine or tryptophan is present at the end of the CDR3, so a read error is the likely explanation. Because the CDR3's place on the DNA is in doubt, the DNA is left out and the CDR3 is given as listed by TCRdb. The genes are TRBV11-2 and TRBJ2-1; the DNA was not compared with TRBD2, the D call given in the table. CDR1 is SGHAT and CDR2 is FQNNGV in the germline V gene. Termini included, the CDR3 measures 14 amino acids. The CDR3 protein is CAGSLTLLAGERFL.

This clonotype showed up just a few times. A read error may be the cause here, since a much bigger clone is one base away. The chain combines TRBV29-1 with TRBJ1-1; D unresolved. V was cut by 4 bases and J by 7 bases, with 13 bases left in between. The CDR3 length is 12 residues. Germline-derived CDR1 and CDR2 are SQVTM and ANQGSEA. The CDR3: CSVVEVGIEAFF. The CDR3 DNA reads TGCAGCGTTGTTGAGGTGGGCATTGAAGCTTTCTTT.